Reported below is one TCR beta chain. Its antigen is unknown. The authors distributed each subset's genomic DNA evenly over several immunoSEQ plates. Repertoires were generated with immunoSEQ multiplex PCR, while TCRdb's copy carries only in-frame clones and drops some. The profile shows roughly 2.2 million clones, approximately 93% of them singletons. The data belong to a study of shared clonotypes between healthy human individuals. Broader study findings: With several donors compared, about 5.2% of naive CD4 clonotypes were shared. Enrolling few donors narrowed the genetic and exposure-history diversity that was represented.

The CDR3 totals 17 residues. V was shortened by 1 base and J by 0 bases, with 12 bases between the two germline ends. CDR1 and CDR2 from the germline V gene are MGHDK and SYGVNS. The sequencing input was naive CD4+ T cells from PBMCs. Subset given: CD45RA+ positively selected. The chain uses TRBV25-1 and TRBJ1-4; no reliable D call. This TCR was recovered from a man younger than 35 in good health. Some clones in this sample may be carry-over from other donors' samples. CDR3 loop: CASSESDGLSTNEKLFF. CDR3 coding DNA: TGTGCCAGCAGTGAATCGGACGGTCTCTCAACTAATGAAAAACTGTTTTTT.